These 24 T cell receptor beta chains share one sample of origin, sequenced in a study of Graves' ophthalmopathy and Graves' hyperthyroidism. Investigators amplified TCR beta CDR3 regions from RNA transcripts. Investigators did first-round RT-PCR with HTBI primers, then second-round multiplex PCR. TCRdb redid the calling of the multiplex PCR reads with MiXCR, one entry per CDR3 protein. Found here are a few hundred thousand distinct CDR3 sequences, roughly 17% of them singletons; the top ten hold 2% to 2.5%. The source material was peripheral blood. These receptors all stem from an adult woman with stable Graves' hyperthyroidism.

This clonotype was found many times. V and J are TRBV10-1 and TRBJ2-2; possible D gene TRBD2, 5 bases. Germline V gene data show CDR1 as WNHNN and CDR2 as SYGVQD (reference sequence). The CDR3 consists of 14 residues. Trimming cost V 7 bases and J 1 base, with 10 bases left between them. DNA for the CDR3: TGCGCCAGCATGGTGGACTTGAACACCGGGGAGCTGTTTTTT. This codes for CASMVDLNTGELFF.

This chain joins TRBV3-1 and TRBJ2-5; 8 positions agree with TRBD2. In germline, CDR1 is LGHDT, CDR2 YNNKEL (reference sequence). This CDR3 has 16 amino acids. V shed 0 bases, J shed 5 bases, and the junction held 8 bases outside the gene matches. The CDR3 sequence is CASSQDAGRAQETQYF. In DNA, the CDR3 is TGTGCCAGCAGCCAAGATGCCGGGAGGGCCCAGGAGACCCAGTACTTC.

The chain employs TRBV11-2 and TRBJ2-5; maybe TRBD1 (6 bases). The germline V and J ends were trimmed by 5 bases and 4 bases, with 11 bases remaining between them. The CDR3 spans 13 residues. Germline CDR1 is SGHAT and CDR2 is FQNNGV. The CDR3 bases are TGTGCCAGCAGCGGGGGCTTGAGAGAGACCCAGTACTTC. Its protein product is CASSGGLRETQYF.

This clonotype appeared many times. The rearrangement joins TRBV19 to TRBJ1-1, with 8 bases aligning to TRBD1. CDR1 is LNHDA and CDR2 is SQIVND in the germline V gene (reference sequence). This CDR3 has 14 residues. Trimming at V came to 4 bases and at J to 3 bases, leaving 4 bases not matched to a gene. The CDR3 region is CASSKTGVDTEAFF. CDR3 DNA: TGTGCCAGTAGTAAGACAGGGGTGGACACTGAAGCTTTCTTT.

V and J are TRBV7-9 and TRBJ1-1; the D gene is possibly TRBD1 (6 bases). V lost 4 bases and J lost 3, with 15 bases in between. CDR1 and CDR2 (germline): SEHNR, FQNEAQ (reference sequence). The length of the CDR3 is 15 residues. The CDR3 region is CASSWGAVSDTEAFF. The CDR3 coding sequence is TGTGCCAGCAGCTGGGGGGCGGTTTCGGACACTGAAGCTTTCTTT.

In its sample, this clonotype ranks as medium-sized. V usage is TRBV28 and J usage is TRBJ2-4; D possibly corresponds to TRBD1 (6 bases). The length of the CDR3 is 11 residues. Germline V gene lookup returns CDR1 MDHEN and CDR2 SYDVKM. V dropped 6 bases and J dropped 15 bases, with 15 bases sitting between them. The CDR3 sequence is CASSTTGWAYF. The CDR3 DNA reads TGTGCCAGCAGCACAACAGGGTGGGCGTACTTC.

Ten or more counts support this clonotype. The chain combines TRBV15 with TRBJ2-7; D is possibly TRBD1 (6 bases). The length of the CDR3 is 15 residues. Germline values: CDR1 LNHNV, CDR2 YYDKDF (reference sequence). V was trimmed by 1 base and J by 2 bases, leaving 12 bases between them. The CDR3, as DNA: TGTGCCACCAGCAGAGGACAACAGGGAGCCTACGAGCAGTACTTC. Protein: CATSRGQQGAYEQYF.

In this sample, this clonotype turned up many times. The J gene is TRBJ2-7, the V gene TRBV29-1; tentatively, D is TRBD1 (6 bases). The V end lost 2 bases, the J end lost 2 bases, and 13 bases lay between the germline ends. The CDR3 contains 14 residues. The germline V gene encodes CDR1 SQVTM and CDR2 ANQGSEA. CDR3 amino acids: CSVEQGDNPYEQYF. Here the CDR3 DNA reads TGCAGCGTTGAACAAGGGGACAATCCCTACGAGCAGTACTTC.

The chain links TRBV10-3 to TRBJ1-2; maybe TRBD1 (5 bases). V was cut by 2 bases and J by 7 bases, with 11 bases left in between. The CDR3 spans 13 residues. Germline loops: CDR1 ENHRY, CDR2 SYGVKD. CDR3 in DNA: TGTGCCATCAGTGAGACCGACAGAGCTGGCTACACCTTC. Its protein product is CAISETDRAGYTF.

This clonotype was observed at least ten times. The DNA for the CDR3 is TGTGCCAGCAGTTTGACAGGGCGAGAGACCCAGTACTTC. Its translation: CASSLTGRETQYF. This rearrangement joins TRBV12-3 or TRBV12-4 to TRBJ2-5; 7 bases align to TRBD1. There are 13 residues in the CDR3. V was pared by 3 bases and J by 4 bases, with 2 bases of the junction left unmatched.

This clonotype was seen ten or more times. The gene calls are TRBV29-1 and TRBJ1-5; D unclear. CDR1 is SQVTM and CDR2 is ANQGSEA in the germline V gene. CDR3 length: 13 amino acids. V lost 4 bases and J 4 bases, leaving 11 bases between the germline ends. CDR3 coding DNA: TGCAGCGTTGCCTTTACAGTGAATCAGCCCCAGCATTTT. Amino acids: CSVAFTVNQPQHF.

This clonotype was seen many times. The chain links TRBV11-1 to TRBJ2-7; TRBD2 is a possible D gene (5 bases). Germline-derived CDR1 and CDR2 are SGHAT and FQDESV (reference sequence). Deletions cut 4 bases from V and 0 bases from J, with 19 bases between. The CDR3 consists of 17 residues. CDR3 DNA sequence: TGTGCCAGCAGCTCCACTAATGGGCGGAGGAGCTCCTACGAGCAGTACTTC. It encodes CASSSTNGRRSSYEQYF.

This chain links TRBV12-3 or TRBV12-4 with TRBJ1-3; the D gene is possibly TRBD1 (6 bases). The CDR3 has 15 residues. Deletions cut 7 bases from V and 0 bases from J, with 13 bases between. As DNA, the CDR3 is TGTGCCAGCACCAGGGGACGTCTCTCTGGAAACACCATATATTTT. Protein product: CASTRGRLSGNTIYF.

This clonotype was detected ten times or more. This rearrangement joins TRBV6-1 to TRBJ2-7; D is ambiguous. This CDR3 region has 14 residues. V was cut by 0 bases and J by 3 bases, with 9 bases left in between. The germline V gene encodes CDR1 MNHNS and CDR2 SASEGT. CDR3 nucleotide sequence: TGTGCCAGCAGTGAAGCGACGGGTGACTACGAGCAGTACTTC. Amino acids: CASSEATGDYEQYF.

The CDR3 DNA reads as TGTGCCAGCTCACCCGACAGGGACCTTGAAGCTTTCTTT. It encodes CASSPDRDLEAFF. The rearrangement joins TRBV18 to TRBJ1-1; 7 nucleotides line up with TRBD1. Germline V gene lookup returns CDR1 KGHSH and CDR2 LQKENI. The junction had 5 bases not matched to a gene; V was cut back by 3 bases and J by 7 bases. This CDR3 spans 13 amino acids.

This clonotype came up many times. The J gene is TRBJ1-5, the V gene TRBV7-2; D remains unclear. Trimming stripped 5 bases from V and 2 bases from J, with 7 bases between. The CDR3 has 13 residues. Germline loops: CDR1 SGHTA, CDR2 FQGNSA. The DNA for the CDR3 is TGTGCCAGCAGCGTACGGGGCAATCAGCCCCAGCATTTT. Translating gives CASSVRGNQPQHF.

The table lists this clonotype with many counts. J is TRBJ2-7 and V is TRBV6-5; TRBD2 agrees at 7 bases. CDR3 length: 15 residues. CDR1 is MNHEY and CDR2 is SVGAGI in the germline V gene. Germline trimming cut 5 bases from V and 6 bases from J; bases unmatched to any gene: 13. CDR3 in amino acids: CASSPPGREALEQYF. The CDR3 DNA follows: TGTGCCAGCAGTCCCCCGGGGAGGGAGGCCCTCGAGCAGTACTTC.

This clonotype was picked up a small number of times. The rearrangement links TRBV2 to TRBJ2-7; TRBD2 matches 10 bases. Germline CDR1 is SNHLY and CDR2 is FYNNEI. The CDR3 runs to 17 residues. V lost 6 bases and J lost 0; bases outside the gene matches: 11. The CDR3 loop reads CASRKASGSHSSYEQYF. The CDR3, as DNA: TGTGCCAGCAGAAAGGCTAGCGGGAGTCATAGCTCCTACGAGCAGTACTTC.

The rearrangement links TRBV11-3 to TRBJ2-5; 8 bases agree with TRBD2. V dropped 4 bases and J dropped 5; count of bases not matched to a gene: 3. Germline V gives CDR1 SGHNT, CDR2 YENEEA. The CDR3 is made up of 13 amino acids. The DNA for the CDR3 is TGTGCCAGCAGCTCGGGGGGGGCGGAGACCCAGTACTTC. This translates into CASSSGGAETQYF.

This clonotype has at least ten counts. The chain employs TRBV7-3 and TRBJ1-2; perhaps TRBD1 as D (6 bases). V lost 5 bases to trimming and J lost 7 bases, with 17 bases between them. Germline V lookup: CDR1 SGHTA, CDR2 FQGTGA. This CDR3 has 14 residues. CDR3 protein: CASSTKGGAGGYTF. The CDR3 DNA is TGTGCCAGCAGCACAAAGGGGGGGGCAGGTGGCTACACCTTC.

This clonotype has ten or more counts. This chain links TRBV28 with TRBJ2-7, with D uncertain. Trimming stripped 6 bases from V and 4 bases from J, with 13 bases between. The CDR3 is 13 amino acids. CDR1 is MDHEN, CDR2 SYDVKM, per germline. CDR3 loop: CASSILEPYEQYF. The CDR3 DNA reads as TGTGCCAGCAGCATCCTAGAGCCTTACGAGCAGTACTTC.

There are many counts of this clonotype. The V call is TRBV27, the J call TRBJ2-7; 8 bases are shared with TRBD2. The CDR3 has 15 amino acids. V was pared by 5 bases and J by 7 bases, with 13 bases of the junction left unmatched. Germline CDR1 is MNHEY and CDR2 is SMNVEV (reference sequence). The CDR3 sequence: CASSPIAGPLGEQYF. Here the CDR3 DNA reads TGTGCCAGCAGTCCAATAGCGGGACCCTTAGGAGAGCAGTACTTC.

The genes are TRBV6-2 or TRBV6-3 and TRBJ2-2; 9 bases agree with TRBD2. With V trimmed by 7 bases and J by 5 bases, 5 bases remained unmatched. The CDR3 is 14 residues long. Germline V gene lookup returns CDR1 MNHEY and CDR2 SVGEGT. CDR3 sequence: CASMASGKTGELFF. The DNA of the CDR3 is TGTGCCAGCATGGCTAGCGGGAAGACCGGGGAGCTGTTTTTT.

V usage is TRBV27 and J usage is TRBJ1-1, with no clear D. V was pared by 3 bases and J by 0 bases, with 11 bases between. Germline V gives CDR1 MNHEY, CDR2 SMNVEV (reference sequence). This CDR3 has 15 amino acids. The CDR3, as DNA: TGTGCCAGCAGTTTGGGGTTTGGGGTGAACACTGAAGCTTTCTTT. This translates into CASSLGFGVNTEAFF.